These T cell receptor beta chains were read from a single sample in a study of T cell responses to AZD1222 COVID-19 vaccine. Using immunoSEQ multiplex PCR, the repertoire was profiled, and TCRdb retains in-frame clones only, with some absent. Found here are fewer than 150,000 clones, about 90% of them singletons; the top ten hold roughly 9.8%. The source was peripheral blood, collected on day 0 of AZD1222 vaccination. The receptor source for this set is an adult in good health. The CDR3 runs from the conserved cysteine through the conserved F or W. The order of the fields is D gene, clone size, J gene, V gene, CDR3 DNA, CDR3 protein. D genes are given only for firm matches. Only some rows state a clone size, as once, few, many or a class for expanded clones.

d_call: TRBD1; clone_size: .; j_call: TRBJ2-1; v_call: TRBV7-9; cdr3_nt: TGTGCCAGCAGCTCGGGACAGGGCTACTACAATGAGCAGTTCTTC; cdr3_aa: CASSSGQGYYNEQFF
d_call: .; clone_size: .; j_call: TRBJ1-1; v_call: TRBV7-9; cdr3_nt: TGTGCCAGCAGCTTAACAGATGCTAGCACTGAAGCTTTCTTT; cdr3_aa: CASSLTDASTEAFF
d_call: .; clone_size: .; j_call: TRBJ2-1; v_call: TRBV5-4; cdr3_nt: TGTGCCAGCAGCGACACCGAGAACTCCTACAATGAGCAGTTCTTC; cdr3_aa: CASSDTENSYNEQFF
d_call: .; clone_size: .; j_call: TRBJ2-1; v_call: TRBV5-8; cdr3_nt: TGTGCCAGCAGCCATCCGAAAAACAATGAGCAGTTCTTC; cdr3_aa: CASSHPKNNEQFF
d_call: .; clone_size: .; j_call: TRBJ2-1; v_call: TRBV9; cdr3_nt: TGTGCCAGCAGCGTAGTCCCCAGTCGTGGAAATGAGCAGTTCTTC; cdr3_aa: CASSVVPSRGNEQFF
d_call: .; clone_size: .; j_call: TRBJ2-3; v_call: TRBV3-1/TRBV3-2; cdr3_nt: TGTGCCAGCAGCCGACAGGGAGCGGGAATACAAGATACGCAGTATTTT; cdr3_aa: CASSRQGAGIQDTQYF
d_call: .; clone_size: .; j_call: TRBJ1-4; v_call: TRBV5-1; cdr3_nt: TGCGCCAGCAGCTTGAGTGAAGGGTGGGGTGAAAAACTGTTTTTT; cdr3_aa: CASSLSEGWGEKLFF
d_call: .; clone_size: once; j_call: TRBJ2-7; v_call: TRBV2; cdr3_nt: TGTGCCAGCAGCCCTTACTACGAGCAGTACTTC; cdr3_aa: CASSPYYEQYF
d_call: .; clone_size: few; j_call: TRBJ2-7; v_call: TRBV6-2/TRBV6-3; cdr3_nt: TGTGCCAGCAGTTACTCGAGAGGGAACGAGCAGTACTTC; cdr3_aa: CASSYSRGNEQYF
d_call: .; clone_size: .; j_call: TRBJ2-7; v_call: TRBV7-3; cdr3_nt: TGTGCCAGCAGCTTCTCGCCGGCCGACGAGCAGTACTTC; cdr3_aa: CASSFSPADEQYF
d_call: .; clone_size: few; j_call: TRBJ2-7; v_call: TRBV7-8; cdr3_nt: TGTGCCAGCAGCTTAGCGAGAGGGGAGCAGCAGTACTTC; cdr3_aa: CASSLARGEQQYF
d_call: .; clone_size: once; j_call: TRBJ2-7; v_call: TRBV27; cdr3_nt: TGTGCCAGCAGCCCTTATTGGGGGTCACCCTACGAGCAGTACTTC; cdr3_aa: CASSPYWGSPYEQYF
d_call: TRBD2; clone_size: .; j_call: TRBJ2-1; v_call: TRBV7-9; cdr3_nt: TGTGCCAGCAGCTCTACGACTAGCGGGGGGCCGAGCTCCTACAATGAGCAGTTCTTC; cdr3_aa: CASSSTTSGGPSSYNEQFF
d_call: TRBD1; clone_size: .; j_call: TRBJ2-7; v_call: TRBV7-9; cdr3_nt: TGTGCCAGTAACCGGGACAGCTACGAGCAGTACTTC; cdr3_aa: CASNRDSYEQYF